This TCR beta chain is from a study of T cell responses to AZD1222 COVID-19 vaccine. Overall study results and limits: Nearly half of spike-specific TCRs reportedly go after variant regions that carry no mutations. Among the donors, most were white British and more were female, and clonal diversity was possibly underestimated. After two AZD1222 doses, spike-specific TCR breadth and depth rose versus day 0.

Note on this clone: What it recognizes is unknown.

The CDR3 runs 14 residues. V gave up 1 base and J gave up 5 bases, with 11 bases separating them. Germline CDR1 is SEHNR and CDR2 is FQNEAQ (reference sequence). Libraries were prepared by immunoSEQ multiplex PCR; TCRdb keeps only in-frame clonotypes and omits some of them. The data contain some 130,000 clones, over 75% of them seen just once; the ten biggest clones take up around 7%. The J gene is TRBJ1-2, the V gene TRBV7-9; D not certain. The source material was peripheral blood, sampled on day 0 of AZD1222 vaccination. The sequence was collected from an adult in good health. The CDR3, as DNA: TGTGCCAGCAGCTTAGAAGTGTCAGTTTATGGCTACACCTTC. Its translation: CASSLEVSVYGYTF.